This TCR beta chain was captured by sequencing in a study of cytomegalovirus exposure and HLA in healthy donors. Study summary: Counted in an early data release were some 81 million unique TCRs from HLA-typed donors.

60 Vbeta and 13 Jbeta primers were used in PCR. Method: immunoSEQ multiplex PCR; TCRdb's copy keeps in-frame clones and lacks some. Of roughly 190,000 clones listed, approximately 84% were seen once; the top ten hold around 4%. This CDR3 comprises 14 residues. Germline-derived CDR1 and CDR2 are SQVTM and ANQGSEA. Unmatched junction bases numbered 9, after V lost 6 bases and J lost 4 bases. Sequenced input: PBMCs. The clonotype comes from a man aged 50 to 59 in good health and CMV-seronegative. J is TRBJ2-7 and V is TRBV29-1; 10 bases are shared with TRBD1. CDR3 protein: CSVVGQGVSYEQYF. For the CDR3, the DNA is TGCAGCGTGGTAGGACAGGGGGTTTCTTACGAGCAGTACTTC.